Listed below are T cell receptor beta chains from one sample, sequenced in a study of blood T cell repertoires in COVID-19. The table came from immunoSEQ multiplex PCR; TCRdb's copy has only in-frame clones and leaves some out. In the table there are some 62,000 clones, 75% to 90% of which are singletons. Sample: peripheral blood. The source of these receptors is an older woman with COVID-19, enrolled during active disease. Both conserved end residues are part of each CDR3. The D gene is left open where the match is weak. The size entry is marked missing in some rows and otherwise reads once, few, many or a size class.

d_gene	v_gene	abundance	j_gene	CDR3aa	CDR3nt
-	TRBV28	-	TRBJ2-3	CASSWQGTDTQYF	TGTGCCAGCAGTTGGCAGGGGACAGATACGCAGTATTTT
-	TRBV21-1	-	TRBJ2-7	CASSKVGDRPYEQYF	TGTGCCAGCAGCAAAGTCGGGGACAGACCCTACGAGCAGTACTTC
TRBD2	TRBV6-1	-	TRBJ2-3	CASSELGLAGWEPDTQYF	TGTGCCAGCAGTGAATTGGGGCTAGCGGGATGGGAGCCAGATACGCAGTATTTT
-	TRBV6-1	-	TRBJ1-2	CASRGNDRSHGYTF	TGTGCCAGCAGGGGGAACGACAGGTCCCATGGCTACACCTTC
TRBD1	TRBV5-4	few	TRBJ1-5	CASSSQGADQPQHF	TGTGCCAGCAGCTCCCAGGGGGCTGATCAGCCCCAGCATTTT
TRBD1	TRBV3-1/TRBV3-2	-	TRBJ1-6	CASSRRTGDNSPLHF	TGTGCCAGCAGCCGACGGACAGGAGATAATTCACCCCTCCACTTT
-	TRBV6-5	-	TRBJ2-2	CASSGKGAGELFF	TGTGCCAGCAGCGGCAAGGGGGCCGGGGAGCTGTTTTTT
-	TRBV7-9	-	TRBJ1-5	CASSSGQFNQPQHF	TGTGCCAGCAGCTCAGGACAGTTCAATCAGCCCCAGCATTTT
-	TRBV6-1	-	TRBJ2-7	CASSDGPAYEQYF	TGTGCCAGCAGTGATGGCCCAGCCTACGAGCAGTACTTC
TRBD1	TRBV28	-	TRBJ2-3	CASSQDRGRHTQYF	TGTGCCAGCAGCCAGGACAGGGGGAGGCATACGCAGTATTTT
-	TRBV9	-	TRBJ1-1	CASSVSGTEAFF	TGTGCCAGCAGCGTATCCGGCACTGAAGCTTTCTTT
-	TRBV29-1	-	TRBJ2-7	CSVDIGTYEQYF	TGCAGCGTGGACATCGGAACATACGAGCAGTACTTC
-	TRBV27	-	TRBJ2-7	CASSFSGIRGEQYF	TGTGCCAGCAGTTTTTCGGGGATACGGGGCGAGCAGTACTTC
-	TRBV7-2	once	TRBJ1-2	CASSLQTGTYTF	TGTGCCAGCAGCCTACAGACAGGTACCTACACCTTC
-	TRBV7-8	once	TRBJ1-5	CASSLVTPMGLSNQPQHF	TGTGCCAGCAGCTTAGTAACACCAATGGGGCTTAGCAATCAGCCCCAGCATTTT
-	TRBV5-1	-	TRBJ2-1	CASSLYRDDEQFF	TGCGCCAGCAGCTTGTACAGGGACGATGAGCAGTTCTTC
-	TRBV6-6	-	TRBJ1-1	CASSYPGDGNAEAFF	TGTGCCAGCAGTTACCCGGGGGACGGGAACGCTGAAGCTTTCTTT
TRBD2	TRBV6-5	-	TRBJ2-7	CASSYFTGGEQYF	TGTGCCAGCAGTTACTTCACGGGAGGCGAGCAGTACTTC
TRBD2	TRBV7-2	-	TRBJ2-3	CASSRGSSGRGDTQYF	TGTGCCAGCAGCCGGGGGTCTAGCGGGAGAGGCGATACGCAGTATTTT
TRBD1	TRBV11-2	-	TRBJ1-3	CASGWTGSLNTIYF	TGTGCCAGCGGGTGGACAGGGTCACTCAACACCATATATTTT
-	TRBV4-1	-	TRBJ1-5	CASSQPTSRLSNQPQHF	TGCGCCAGCAGCCAACCGACAAGCCGTTTGAGCAATCAGCCCCAGCATTTT
TRBD1	TRBV19	-	TRBJ1-1	CATKGQQNTEAFF	TGTGCCACTAAGGGACAGCAGAACACTGAAGCTTTCTTT
TRBD1	TRBV19	-	TRBJ2-3	CASSIRTGSDTQYF	TGTGCCAGTAGTATCCGGACAGGGTCAGATACGCAGTATTTT
-	TRBV28	-	TRBJ1-2	CASSLKRTEANYGYTF	TGTGCCAGCAGTTTAAAGAGGACAGAAGCTAACTATGGCTACACCTTC
-	TRBV9	once	TRBJ2-5	CASSVETGETQYF	TGTGCCAGCAGCGTAGAGACTGGGGAGACCCAGTACTTC
-	TRBV7-6	once	TRBJ2-1	CASSLFGQQTYNEQFF	TGTGCCAGCAGCTTATTTGGACAGCAAACCTACAATGAGCAGTTCTTC
TRBD2	TRBV30	-	TRBJ2-7	CAWSPGTSTSYEQYF	TGTGCCTGGAGTCCCGGGACTAGTACTTCTTACGAGCAGTACTTC
TRBD1	TRBV7-9	-	TRBJ1-5	CASSLAQGGSQPQHF	TGTGCCAGCAGCTTAGCGCAGGGGGGATCTCAGCCCCAGCATTTT
TRBD2	TRBV10-3	-	TRBJ2-3	CAISDSTSGRAEDTQYF	TGTGCCATCAGTGACTCGACTAGCGGGAGGGCCGAAGATACGCAGTATTTT
-	TRBV9	-	TRBJ1-4	CASSQSPTNEKLFF	TGTGCCAGCAGCCAATCCCCAACTAATGAAAAACTGTTTTTT
-	TRBV24-1	few	TRBJ1-6	CATSDAGHNSPLHF	TGTGCCACCAGTGATGCGGGCCATAATTCACCCCTCCACTTT
TRBD2	TRBV7-7	-	TRBJ2-2	CASRRLASNTGELFF	TGTGCTAGCAGAAGACTAGCATCGAACACCGGGGAGCTGTTTTTT
TRBD2	TRBV3-1/TRBV3-2	-	TRBJ2-5	CASRQAVAGYQETQYF	TGTGCCAGCAGACAAGCGGTAGCGGGGTACCAAGAGACCCAGTACTTC
TRBD2	TRBV6-2/TRBV6-3	-	TRBJ2-2	CASSGPGLSSTGELFF	TGTGCCAGCAGTGGTCCGGGACTATCGTCCACCGGGGAGCTGTTTTTT
-	TRBV5-1	-	TRBJ2-1	CASSFAAGNEQFF	TGCGCCAGCAGCTTCGCGGCGGGAAATGAGCAGTTCTTC
-	TRBV12-2	-	TRBJ2-1	CASRLARTSGSLPPADEQFF	TGTGCAAGTCGCTTAGCCCGAACTAGCGGGAGTCTACCCCCAGCGGATGAGCAGTTCTTC
TRBD1	TRBV20-1	few	TRBJ1-4	CSASGTGWGEKLFF	TGCAGTGCTAGTGGGACAGGGTGGGGTGAAAAACTGTTTTTT
TRBD2	TRBV5-5	once	TRBJ2-1	CASSQGAGEAYNEQFF	TGTGCCAGCAGCCAAGGGGCGGGAGAGGCGTACAATGAGCAGTTCTTC
TRBD2	TRBV9	-	TRBJ2-1	CASSPLPGTSVYNEQFF	TGTGCCAGCAGCCCCCTCCCCGGGACTAGCGTCTACAATGAGCAGTTCTTC
TRBD1	TRBV9	few	TRBJ2-7	CASSERTGSYEQYF	TGTGCCAGCAGCGAACGGACAGGTTCTTACGAGCAGTACTTC
-	TRBV24-1	once	TRBJ2-7	CATSDRYEQYF	TGTGCCACCAGTGATCGGTACGAGCAGTACTTC
-	TRBV28	-	TRBJ1-5	CASTPGRAVNQPQHF	TGTGCCAGCACTCCCGGGAGGGCAGTCAATCAGCCCCAGCATTTT
TRBD1	TRBV7-9	-	TRBJ1-1	CASSFPGQGTEAFF	TGTGCCAGCAGCTTTCCGGGACAGGGTACTGAAGCTTTCTTT
-	TRBV5-1	-	TRBJ1-2	CASSLQGNYGYTF	TGCGCCAGCAGCTTGCAGGGTAACTATGGCTACACCTTC
-	TRBV18	-	TRBJ2-1	CASSAFSGNEQFF	TGTGCCAGCTCAGCATTTAGCGGCAATGAGCAGTTCTTC
TRBD1	TRBV5-1	-	TRBJ1-2	CASSVGQGIYTF	TGCGCCAGCAGCGTGGGACAGGGTATTTACACCTTC
-	TRBV2	-	TRBJ1-4	CASSELQGRNEKLFF	TGTGCCAGCAGTGAACTTCAGGGAAGAAATGAAAAACTGTTTTTT
-	TRBV6-2/TRBV6-3	-	TRBJ1-4	CASSYHGPKLFF	TGTGCCAGCAGTTACCATGGGCCGAAACTGTTTTTT
-	TRBV20-1	-	TRBJ1-2	CSASTGGYTF	TGCAGTGCTTCCACGGGGGGCTACACCTTC